Following are 10 T cell receptor beta chains from one sample sequenced in a study of T cells in Graves' hyperthyroidism and ophthalmopathy. There were TCR beta CDR3 regions amplified from RNA transcripts. First-round RT-PCR with HTBI primers amplified the TCR CDR3 region. TCRdb re-called the multiplex PCR reads with MiXCR, one entry per CDR3 protein. This sample has under 750,000 distinct CDR3 sequences; around 20% occur once, and the top ten carry about a sixth. What was sequenced was blood. The receptors were gathered from a woman aged 50 to 60 with Graves' hyperthyroidism that later progressed to Graves' ophthalmopathy.

This clonotype was counted once. Germline is not matched at one junction end, which may reflect a read error. V is TRBV20-1 and J is TRBJ1-3, with unresolved D. Per germline, CDR1 DFQATT and CDR2 SNEGSKA (reference sequence). CDR3 size: 16 residues. CDR3 nucleotide sequence: TGCACTGCTGCTAAGCGTGTGAGCTCCTCTGGAAACACCATATATTTT. Translated: CTAAKRVSSSGNTIYF.

The chain carries TRBV6-5 and TRBJ1-2; perhaps TRBD1 as D (6 bases). The V gene's germline CDR1 is MNHEY and CDR2 SVGAGI. There are 14 residues in the CDR3. V was clipped by 0 bases and J by 7 bases, with 12 bases between them. CDR3 in amino acids: CASSYSSRGGGYTF. The CDR3 DNA reads TGTGCCAGCAGTTACTCGTCCAGGGGTGGTGGCTACACCTTC.

Remarks on this clonotype: With a much larger clone just one base away, this may be a read error. The V and J genes are TRBV30 and TRBJ2-3, with TRBD1 matching over 11 bases. Germline CDR1 is GTSNPN and CDR2 is SVGIG (reference sequence). The CDR3 is 12 amino acids. The CDR3 DNA sequence: TGTACCTGGGACAGGGGGTCAGATACGCAGTATTTT. Encoded protein: CTWDRGSDTQYF.

The chain uses TRBV4-1 and TRBJ2-7, with a possible D match to TRBD1 (6 bases). V was clipped by 1 base and J by 2 bases, with 9 bases between them. In germline, CDR1 is MGHRA, CDR2 YSYEKL. This CDR3 has 14 residues. Here the CDR3 DNA reads TGCGCCAGCAGCCAAGTCCAGGGGACCTACGAGCAGTACTTC. Protein: CASSQVQGTYEQYF.

This clonotype was observed a handful of times. The chain employs TRBV5-5 and TRBJ2-7; 7 positions agree with TRBD2. This CDR3 region has 14 residues. J was trimmed by 4 bases and V by 5 bases; bases with no gene match: 9. Germline V gene data show CDR1 as SGHKS and CDR2 as YYEKEE (reference sequence). CDR3 residues: CASRRNRDYYEQYF. Here the CDR3 DNA reads TGTGCCAGCAGAAGAAACCGGGACTATTACGAGCAGTACTTC.

This clonotype was detected many times. The J gene is TRBJ1-1, the V gene TRBV5-1; 7 positions match TRBD1. Trimming at V came to 0 bases and at J to 2 bases, leaving 4 bases not matched to a gene. The CDR3 loop spans 15 amino acids. Germline V gene data show CDR1 as SGHRS and CDR2 as YFSETQ. The chain's CDR3 is CASSLAGTVNTEAFF. The DNA of the CDR3 is TGCGCCAGCAGCTTGGCGGGGACAGTAAACACTGAAGCTTTCTTT.

V and J are TRBV19 and TRBJ1-5; D is unclear. Germline assignment: CDR1 LNHDA and CDR2 SQIVND (reference sequence). The CDR3 runs to 15 residues. With 11 bases removed from V and 4 bases from J, the gap between germline ends came to 21 bases. This CDR3 is CASSSGYYGNQPQHF. CDR3 nucleotide sequence: TGTGCCTCCTCATCCGGGTATTATGGTAATCAGCCCCAGCATTTT.

V usage is TRBV12-3 or TRBV12-4 and J usage is TRBJ2-3; weak D call: TRBD1 (5 bases). CDR3 length equals 17 residues. V shed 2 bases and J shed 1 base, with 16 bases lying between them. CDR3 protein: CASSLSPSGWGTDTQYF. CDR3 nucleotides: TGTGCCAGCAGTTTAAGCCCCTCAGGGTGGGGCACAGATACGCAGTATTTT.

This clonotype was seen only a few times. The chain has TRBV7-8 and TRBJ1-5; a weak D match, TRBD1 (5 bases). In germline, CDR1 is SGHVS, CDR2 FQNEAQ. The CDR3 has 15 amino acids. V gave up 5 bases and J gave up 3 bases, with 14 bases separating them. Written as DNA, the CDR3 is TGTGCCAGCAGCCCTCTAACGGACACCAATCAGCCCCAGCATTTT. Its translation is CASSPLTDTNQPQHF.

V is TRBV7-2 and J is TRBJ1-3; D is undetermined. This CDR3 has 14 amino acids. The V and J ends lost 6 bases and 4 bases respectively, with 13 bases between them. The V gene's germline CDR1 is SGHTA and CDR2 FQGNSA. CDR3 sequence (DNA): TGTGCCAGCAGTCCCCCGGGTCGGGGAAACACCATATATTTT. The encoded protein is CASSPPGRGNTIYF.